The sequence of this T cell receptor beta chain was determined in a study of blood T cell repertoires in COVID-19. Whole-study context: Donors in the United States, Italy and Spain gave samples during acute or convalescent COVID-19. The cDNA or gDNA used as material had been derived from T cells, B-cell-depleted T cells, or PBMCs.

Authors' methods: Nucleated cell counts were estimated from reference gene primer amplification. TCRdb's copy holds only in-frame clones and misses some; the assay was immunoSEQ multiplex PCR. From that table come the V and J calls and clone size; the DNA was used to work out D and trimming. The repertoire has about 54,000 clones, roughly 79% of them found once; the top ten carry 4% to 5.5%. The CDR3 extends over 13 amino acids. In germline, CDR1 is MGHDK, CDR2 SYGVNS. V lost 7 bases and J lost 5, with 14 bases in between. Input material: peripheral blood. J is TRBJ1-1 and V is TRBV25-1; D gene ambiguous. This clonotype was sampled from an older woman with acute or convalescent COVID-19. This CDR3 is CASTGVKATEAFF. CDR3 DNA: TGTGCCAGCACCGGGGTAAAGGCAACTGAAGCTTTCTTT.